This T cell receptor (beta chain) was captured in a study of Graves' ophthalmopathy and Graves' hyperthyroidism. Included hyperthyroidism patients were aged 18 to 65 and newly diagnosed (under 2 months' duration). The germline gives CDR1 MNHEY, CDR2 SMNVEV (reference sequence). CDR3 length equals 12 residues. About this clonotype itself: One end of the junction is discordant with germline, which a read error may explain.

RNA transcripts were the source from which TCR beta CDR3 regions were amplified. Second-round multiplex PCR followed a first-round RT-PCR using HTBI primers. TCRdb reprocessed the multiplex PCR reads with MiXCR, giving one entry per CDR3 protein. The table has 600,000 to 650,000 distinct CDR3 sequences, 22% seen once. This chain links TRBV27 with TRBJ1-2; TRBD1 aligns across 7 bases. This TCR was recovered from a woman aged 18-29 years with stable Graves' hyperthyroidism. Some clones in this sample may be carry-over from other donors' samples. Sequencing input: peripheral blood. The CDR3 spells CSSSPGGTGYTF. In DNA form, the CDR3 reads TGTTCCAGCAGTCCAGGGGGGACGGGCTACACCTTC.